Detailed here is one T cell receptor (beta chain). Its cognate antigen is unknown. The data belong to a study of brain T cells in children with intractable seizures. The study, taken as a whole, reports: Only CDR3 sequence similarity suggested viral specificity, without known HCMV serostatus.

TCRdb keeps only in-frame clones here, not all; method: immunoSEQ multiplex PCR. Seen here are 100,000 to 120,000 clones, 90% to 95% observed once, and the top ten hold about 4%. CDR1 is WNHNN and CDR2 is SYGVQD in the germline V gene (reference sequence). CDR3 length equals 13 residues. After removal of 1 base from V and 10 bases from J, the junction contained 7 bases not matched to a gene. The clonotype comes from a boy under two years old with hemimegalencephaly and intractable seizures. The rearrangement joins TRBV10-1 to TRBJ2-7, with 7 bases matching TRBD1. Specimen: peripheral blood, collected at surgery. The CDR3 nucleotides are TGCGCCAGCAGTGAGTTTAGGGGGCCGGAACAGTACTTC. Protein sequence: CASSEFRGPEQYF.